This entry is about one T cell receptor (beta chain). The antigen remains undetermined. The sample belongs to a study of T cell repertoires in cytomegalovirus infection. Broader study findings: Of the TCR beta families, the public ones yielded a cumulative frequency that identified carriers of CMV plus the relevant HLA.

Germline V CDR1 and CDR2: MNHEY, SVGEGT. V was clipped by 6 bases and J by 5 bases; unmatched bases: 19. This CDR3 comprises 19 residues. TCRdb recomputed calls from the reads with MiXCR, one row per CDR3 protein. The sample lists around 500,000 distinct CDR3 sequences, 42% occurring once. The material sequenced was cultured PBMCs, taken from culture after CMV antigen stimulation. The receptor comes from a human donor in good health (CMV status not recorded). Some clones in this sample may be carry-over from other donors' samples. The J gene is TRBJ2-5, the V gene TRBV6-2 or TRBV6-3; 12 bases fit TRBD2. This CDR3 reads CASRHLLLAGGPSAETQYF. CDR3 in DNA: TGTGCCAGCAGACACCTCCTACTAGCGGGGGGCCCTTCGGCTGAGACCCAGTACTTC.